The present T cell receptor (beta chain) was sequenced within a study of early T cells in non-severe SARS-CoV-2 infection. Study-level results: Missing private and CD4 specificities, VDJdb matching favored anti-spike CD8 responses.

A note on this clonotype: Its antigen is as yet unknown.

Germline-derived CDR1 and CDR2 are SGHDN and FVKESK. Between the trimmed V and J ends, which lost 4 bases and 4 bases, there was a span of 9 bases. The CDR3 runs to 13 residues. TCRdb ran MiXCR on the 5' RACE reads and lists one entry per CDR3 protein. Of some 120,000 distinct CDR3 sequences listed, 15% are singletons. The chain is built from TRBV14 and TRBJ2-3; D gene unclear. Sequenced sample: whole blood. The sequence derives from an adult who was a healthcare worker with PCR-confirmed SARS-CoV-2 infection or an uninfected control (not recorded which). The CDR3 loop reads CASSPNNADTQYF. CDR3 in DNA: TGTGCCAGCAGCCCAAACAACGCAGATACGCAGTATTTT.